This is a list of T cell receptor beta chains from one sample in a study of control samples from healthy donors and cancer patients. Produced via immunoSEQ multiplex PCR; TCRdb's table is partial and in-frame only. The repertoire holds about 120,000 clones, with 90% as singletons. The sample comprised blood. The source of these receptors is a man aged 35 to 55 in good health. The conserved cysteine and the conserved F or W are not part of the CDR3 here. The D gene is left open where the match is weak. The size entry is marked missing in some rows and otherwise reads once, few, many or a size class.

v_call d_call clone_size cdr3_aa
TRBV4-1 . . ASSQDERMIRNEKLF
TRBV4-1 TRBD1 . ASSQAWTGANTEAF
TRBV9 TRBD2 . ASSTRDYRDTQY
TRBV5-5 TRBD2 . ASSLDPGLEGTQY
TRBV10-2 . . ASSESYEQY
TRBV11-3 . . ASSLPTRALSNQPQH
TRBV29-1 . . SVELRAVKGRGSTDTQY
TRBV28 TRBD2 once ASSPGGLHSSYEQY
TRBV19 . . ASSIEATGRGRQF
TRBV11-2 TRBD2 . ASSLVGGGGASGANVLT
TRBV18 . . ASSPLAASEYNEQF
TRBV1 . . TSSQDGGQGICSYEQY
TRBV9 . . ASKGEDTEAF
TRBV6-1 . . ASSEVGGPTYGYT
TRBV25-1 TRBD1 . ASSELGQGSAYEQY
TRBV28 . . ASSLSTDTQY
TRBV18 TRBD1 . ASSVDRGNTGELF
TRBV10-2 . . ASSERRIGGNYGYT
TRBV19 . . ASSIERATEAF